A single sample is the source of the 19 T cell receptor beta chains below, sequenced in a study of blood T cell repertoires in COVID-19. Data came from immunoSEQ multiplex PCR; TCRdb stores just in-frame clones and leaves some out. The sample shows around 250,000 clones, roughly 90% of them seen only once. The sequenced sample consisted of PBMCs or T cells enriched from blood (not recorded which). These receptors were taken from a middle-aged man who had been exposed to COVID-19.

This clone was seen only once. This chain joins TRBV5-6 and TRBJ2-2, with 7 bases identical to TRBD2. CDR1 and CDR2 from the germline V gene are SGHDT and YYEEEE. Germline trimming cut 4 bases from V and 4 bases from J; bases unmatched to any gene: 7. There are 15 residues in the CDR3. The CDR3 DNA reads as TGTGCCAGCAGCCTTAGCGGGTGGCGCACCGGGGAGCTGTTTTTT. The encoded protein is CASSLSGWRTGELFF.

This chain joins TRBV18 and TRBJ1-2, with 7 bases that match TRBD1. With 5 bases clipped from V and 1 base from J, the junction kept 7 bases outside the gene matches. The CDR3 runs 15 residues. Germline V CDR1 and CDR2: KGHSH, LQKENI. For the CDR3, the DNA is TGTGCCAGCTCAGCGAGGGGACAGAATAACTATGGCTACACCTTC. It is translated as CASSARGQNNYGYTF.

The J gene is TRBJ2-1, the V gene TRBV7-9; TRBD2 matches 7 bases. CDR3 size: 14 residues. The V gene's germline CDR1 is SEHNR and CDR2 FQNEAQ (reference sequence). V was pared by 7 bases and J by 7 bases, with 10 bases of the junction left unmatched. The CDR3 protein is CASIDPGGGNEQFF. In DNA form, the CDR3 reads TGTGCCAGCATAGACCCGGGAGGAGGTAATGAGCAGTTCTTC.

The chain employs TRBV4-3 and TRBJ2-1; 9 bases agree with TRBD2. Germline-derived CDR1 and CDR2 are LGHNA and YSLEER. J was trimmed by 5 bases and V by 0 bases; bases with no gene match: 8. This CDR3 comprises 17 residues. CDR3 coding DNA: TGCGCCAGCAGCCAAGACTCCGGTAGCGGGGGAGACAATGAGCAGTTCTTC. This translates into CASSQDSGSGGDNEQFF.

The CDR3 DNA reads as TGTGCCAGCAGTTTACCAACCATAGCGGGAGACTACAATGAGCAGTTCTTC. This sequence encodes CASSLPTIAGDYNEQFF. The rearrangement uses TRBV28 and TRBJ2-1; the match to TRBD2 covers 9 bases. CDR1 is MDHEN and CDR2 is SYDVKM in the germline V gene. The CDR3 contains 17 residues. After removal of 2 bases from V and 3 bases from J, the junction contained 8 bases not matched to a gene.

This clone was seen only once. The J gene is TRBJ2-4, the V gene TRBV28; a possible D gene is TRBD1 (6 bases). The CDR3 runs to 17 residues. Germline V gene sequence: CDR1 MDHEN, CDR2 SYDVKM. V was trimmed by 1 base and J by 0 bases, leaving 13 bases between them. CDR3 bases: TGTGCCAGCAGTTTATTTTTCAGGGGATTAGCCAAAAACATTCAGTACTTC. Translation: CASSLFFRGLAKNIQYF.

The CDR3 nucleotides read TGTGCCAGCAGCGCCTCAGGGGGCGCAGAGACCCAGTACTTC. Translated: CASSASGGAETQYF. This chain connects TRBV9 to TRBJ2-5; 8 bases fit TRBD1. V shed 3 bases and J 4 bases; nucleotides not matched to a gene: 5. The V gene's germline CDR1 is SGDLS and CDR2 YYNGEE. The CDR3 runs 14 residues. Full variable domain (remainder filled in from reference TRBV9 and TRBJ2-5): DSGVTQTPKHLITATGQRVTLRCSPRSGDLSVYWYQQSLDQGLQFLIQYYNGEERAKGNILERFSAQQFPDLHSELNLSSLELGDSALYFCASSASGGAETQYFGPGTRLLVL.

This sequence joins TRBV5-4 and TRBJ2-5; maybe TRBD1 (6 bases). V lost 3 bases to trimming and J lost 2 bases, with 17 bases between them. Germline V gene data show CDR1 as SGHNT and CDR2 as YYREEE (reference sequence). The CDR3 length is 16 residues. CDR3 in DNA: TGTGCCAGCAGCTCGGTAGGGGGTCCAATTCAAGAGACCCAGTACTTC. Translating gives CASSSVGGPIQETQYF. Combining the CDR3 with reference TRBV5-4 and TRBJ2-5 gives the whole variable domain ETGVTQSPTHLIKTRGQQVTLRCSSQSGHNTVSWYQQALGQGPQFIFQYYREEENGRGNFPPRFSGLQFPNYSSELNVNALELDDSALYLCASSSVGGPIQETQYFGPGTRLLVL.

The chain joins TRBV6-5 to TRBJ1-1; TRBD1 matches at 7 bases. V was clipped by 7 bases and J by 1 base; unmatched bases: 3. Germline V gene data show CDR1 as MNHEY and CDR2 as SVGAGI. The CDR3 covers 13 residues. The CDR3 loop reads CASTRQGNTEAFF. The CDR3 region has the DNA TGTGCCAGCACCAGACAGGGGAACACTGAAGCTTTCTTT.

The rearrangement joins TRBV5-4 to TRBJ2-1; TRBD2 matches at 8 bases. The CDR3 loop spans 15 amino acids. Germline trimming cut 6 bases from V and 5 bases from J; bases unmatched to any gene: 10. In germline, CDR1 is SGHNT, CDR2 YYREEE (reference sequence). Here the CDR3 reads CASNPGGGSNNEQFF. DNA of the CDR3: TGTGCCAGCAACCCGGGGGGGGGCAGCAACAATGAGCAGTTCTTC.

The V gene is TRBV3-1 (or the pseudogene TRBV3-2), the J gene TRBJ2-5; D is possibly TRBD1 (6 bases). The CDR3 runs 14 residues. The germline gives CDR1 LGHDT, CDR2 YNNKEL (reference sequence). The germline V and J ends were trimmed by 6 bases and 1 base, with 12 bases remaining between them. CDR3 protein: CASSRTEFQETQYF. In DNA, the CDR3 is TGTGCCAGCAGTAGGACAGAGTTCCAAGAGACCCAGTACTTC.

The J gene is TRBJ2-7, the V gene TRBV27; 7 bases are a match to TRBD1. Per the germline V gene, CDR1 is MNHEY and CDR2 is SMNVEV (reference sequence). The CDR3 has 14 amino acids. With V trimmed by 2 bases and J by 6 bases, 7 bases remained unmatched. The CDR3 region is CASSLKGAGGEQYF. The CDR3 DNA reads as TGTGCCAGCAGTTTAAAGGGGGCTGGGGGCGAGCAGTACTTC.

The chain links TRBV7-9 to TRBJ2-7; D not certain. V dropped 4 bases and J dropped 4 bases, with 8 bases sitting between them. The CDR3 sequence is 12 residues long. Germline CDR1 reads SEHNR; CDR2 reads FQNEAQ (reference sequence). CDR3: CASSSLRYEQYF. The CDR3 DNA reads TGTGCCAGCAGCTCCCTACGTTACGAGCAGTACTTC.

The chain links TRBV7-2 to TRBJ1-1; unclear D gene. V dropped 3 bases and J dropped 6 bases, with 11 bases sitting between them. Germline assignment: CDR1 SGHTA and CDR2 FQGNSA. The CDR3 sequence is 13 residues long. Here the CDR3 DNA reads TGTGCCAGCAGCTTTGGGAGGAGCTCTGAAGCTTTCTTT. This encodes CASSFGRSSEAFF.

The chain has TRBV20-1 and TRBJ2-1; weak D call: TRBD1 (6 bases). V was trimmed by 6 bases and J by 5 bases, leaving 17 bases between them. The CDR3 extends over 14 amino acids. Germline V gene lookup returns CDR1 DFQATT and CDR2 SNEGSKA (reference sequence). This CDR3 reads CSASNRVFDNEQFF. The CDR3, as DNA: TGCAGTGCCAGTAACAGGGTTTTCGACAATGAGCAGTTCTTC.

The table lists this clone with a count of one. This chain links TRBV5-6 with TRBJ1-2; 7 bases line up with TRBD1. The V segment lost 2 bases and the J segment 6 bases; nucleotides outside the gene matches: 10. This CDR3 spans 15 amino acids. CDR1 SGHDT and CDR2 YYEEEE come from the germline V gene. CDR3 in DNA: TGTGCCAGCAGCTTAAGTCAGGGGGAGGCTGATGGCTACACCTTC. It codes for CASSLSQGEADGYTF.

The CDR3 DNA is TGTGCCTGGAGTCGAACGGGAGAGCAGTTCTTC. Translation gives CAWSRTGEQFF. The gene calls are TRBV30 and TRBJ2-1, with a possible D match to TRBD2 (5 bases). This CDR3 comprises 11 residues. Trimming cost V 2 bases and J 10 bases, with 9 bases left between them. Germline lookup yields CDR1 GTSNPN and CDR2 SVGIG (reference sequence). Complete variable domain (other parts from reference TRBV30 and TRBJ2-1): SQTIHQWPATLVQPVGSPLSLECTVEGTSNPNLYWYRQAAGRGLQLLFYSVGIGQISSEVPQNLSASRPQDRQFILSSKKLLLSDSGFYLCAWSRTGEQFFGPGTRLTVL.

The rearrangement links TRBV14 to TRBJ2-5; 14 bases line up with TRBD2. The V gene's germline CDR1 is SGHDN and CDR2 FVKESK. The V and J ends lost 5 bases and 3 bases, in that order; junction bases with no gene match: 11. The CDR3 spans 18 residues. CDR3 coding DNA: TGTGCCAGCAGCAGGACTAGCGGGAGGCCCCATTCTGAAGAGACCCAGTACTTC. This sequence encodes CASSRTSGRPHSEETQYF.

The V gene is TRBV5-1, the J gene TRBJ1-4; the match to TRBD1 covers 8 bases. The CDR3 covers 18 residues. Germline loops: CDR1 SGHRS, CDR2 YFSETQ. The junction had 12 bases not matched to a gene; V was cut back by 2 bases and J by 3 bases. This chain's CDR3 is CASSLGMARGLPNEKLFF. Here the CDR3 DNA reads TGCGCCAGCAGCTTAGGGATGGCCAGGGGGCTTCCTAATGAAAAACTGTTTTTT.